The clone carrying this TCR beta chain has at least ten counts. Its antigen is as yet unknown. The germline CDR1 and CDR2 sequences are WSHSY and SAAADI. The CDR3 sequence is 15 residues long. V dropped 5 bases and J dropped 4; count of bases not matched to a gene: 6. The data originate from a study of neurological immune-mediated disorders. Points from the study as a whole: None of the CDR3 amino acid sequences of expanded clones recurred across subjects, suggesting private repertoires in all groups.

Template-switch 5'RACE cDNA synthesis added a 10-nucleotide unique molecular identifier. Each CDR3 protein gets one entry after TCRdb re-called the 5' RACE reads with MiXCR. The sample yields some 15,000 distinct CDR3 sequences, more than 9% seen once. The rearrangement joins TRBV10-2 to TRBJ2-3; the match to TRBD1 covers 10 bases. The sequence derives from a woman aged 40 to 55 in good health. The sequenced sample consisted of PBMCs. CDR3 loop: CASSFEGQGSDTQYF. CDR3 coding DNA: TGCGCCAGCAGTTTTGAGGGACAGGGGTCAGATACGCAGTATTTT.